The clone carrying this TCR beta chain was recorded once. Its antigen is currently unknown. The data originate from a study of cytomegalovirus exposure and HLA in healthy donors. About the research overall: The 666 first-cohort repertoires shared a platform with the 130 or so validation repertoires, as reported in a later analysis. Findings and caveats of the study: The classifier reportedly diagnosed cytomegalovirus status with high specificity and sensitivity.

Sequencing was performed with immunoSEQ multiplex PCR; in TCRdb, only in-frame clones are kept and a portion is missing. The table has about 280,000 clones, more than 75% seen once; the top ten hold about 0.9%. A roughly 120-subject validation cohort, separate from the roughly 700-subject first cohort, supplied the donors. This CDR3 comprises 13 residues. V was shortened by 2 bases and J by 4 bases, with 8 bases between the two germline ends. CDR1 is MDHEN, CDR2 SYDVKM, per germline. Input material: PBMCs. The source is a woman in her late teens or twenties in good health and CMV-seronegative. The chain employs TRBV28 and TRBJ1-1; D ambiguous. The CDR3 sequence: CASSLIVPTEAFF. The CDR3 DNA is TGTGCCAGCAGTTTAATAGTCCCCACTGAAGCTTTCTTT.